The clone carrying this T cell receptor beta chain has just a few counts. Its antigen is not known. Unmatched junction bases numbered 5, after V lost 4 bases and J lost 4 bases. Germline CDR1 reads DFQATT; CDR2 reads SNEGSKA (reference sequence). The CDR3 extends over 15 amino acids. The data were obtained in a study of response to subunit inactivated influenza vaccine. Study-wide results and limits: The authors put forward the suggestion that each seasonal influenza vaccination may bring in only a limited number of new T cells.

From the RT-PCR reads, TCRdb called clonotypes with MiXCR, one entry per CDR3 protein. This sample has 530,000 or so distinct CDR3 sequences, with around 25% found just once. The TCR originated in a man over 45 who received an inactivated influenza vaccine. The chain joins TRBV20-1 to TRBJ2-5; 14 bases line up with TRBD2. The sample here was CD4+ T cells sorted from PBMCs, taken around 5 days after vaccination. Here the CDR3 reads CSAKGLAGAGETQYF. CDR3 DNA: TGCAGTGCTAAGGGACTAGCGGGGGCAGGAGAGACCCAGTACTTC.